The clone carrying this T cell receptor beta chain has just one count. The antigen is not known. The library was made from cDNA and included unique molecular identifiers. TCRdb fed the PCR reads into MiXCR, producing one record per CDR3 protein. Of over 700,000 distinct CDR3 sequences in the sample, 30% are singletons; the top ten hold around 0.56%. CDR1 is SGHKS and CDR2 is YYEKEE in the germline V gene (reference sequence). The CDR3 contains 15 residues. V gave up 1 base and J gave up 3 bases, with 11 bases separating them. The sample is drawn from a study of post-analysis software for immune sequencing data. Study-wide points: Higher frequency in patients than in controls was seen for roughly five TRBV segments, with TRBV5-6, TRBV5-1 and TRBV20-1 among them.

This chain joins TRBV5-5 and TRBJ1-5; no reliable D call. The sequence came from a girl aged 5-17 years with multiple sclerosis. Input material: blood. The CDR3 nucleotides are TGTGCCAGCAGCTTGAATAGCAGGTCCAATCAGCCCCAGCATTTT. Translating it yields CASSLNSRSNQPQHF.